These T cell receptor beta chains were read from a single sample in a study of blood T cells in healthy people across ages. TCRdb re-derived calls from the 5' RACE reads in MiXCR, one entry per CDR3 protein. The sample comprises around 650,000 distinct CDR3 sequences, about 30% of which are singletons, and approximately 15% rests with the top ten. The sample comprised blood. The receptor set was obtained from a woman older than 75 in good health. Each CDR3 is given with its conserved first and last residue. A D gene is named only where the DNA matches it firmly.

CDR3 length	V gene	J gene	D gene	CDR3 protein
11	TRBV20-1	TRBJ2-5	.	CSAPPDETQYF
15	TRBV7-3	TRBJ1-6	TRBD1	CASSKSRQGYSPPHF
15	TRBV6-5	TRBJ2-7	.	CASSYSRDVTYEQYF
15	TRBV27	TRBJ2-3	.	CASSWGERGADTQYF
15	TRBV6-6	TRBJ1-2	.	CASSYEVRSNYGYTF
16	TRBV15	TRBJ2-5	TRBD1	CATSRDRGQGQETQYF
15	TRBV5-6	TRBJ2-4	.	CASSFQPPQENIQYF
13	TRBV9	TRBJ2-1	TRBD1	CASSGDREDEQFF
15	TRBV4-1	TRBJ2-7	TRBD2	CASSQVRDYSYEQYF
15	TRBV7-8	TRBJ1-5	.	CASSLAGQSNQPQHF
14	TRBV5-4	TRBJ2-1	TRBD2	CASSRTSGSNEQFF
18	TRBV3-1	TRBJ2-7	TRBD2	CASSHRPPSGRGSYEQYF
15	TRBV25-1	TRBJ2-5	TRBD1	CASIPGTGGKETQYF
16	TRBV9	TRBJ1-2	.	CASSAARQGGDYGYTF
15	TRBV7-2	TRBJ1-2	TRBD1	CASSSQTGGVYGYTF
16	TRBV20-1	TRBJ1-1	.	CSSQPGVLNMNTEAFF
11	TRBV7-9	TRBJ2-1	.	CASSPRWEQFF
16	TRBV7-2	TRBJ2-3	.	CASSSRGGGLTDTQYF
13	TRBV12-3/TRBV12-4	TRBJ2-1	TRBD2	CASSGGGANEQFF
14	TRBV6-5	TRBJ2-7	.	CASSYSGKGYEQYF
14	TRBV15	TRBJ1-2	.	CATRRDLLGDGYTF
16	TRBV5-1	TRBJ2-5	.	CASSLQGGGPQETQYF
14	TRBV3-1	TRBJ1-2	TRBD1	CASSPRTGGLRYTF
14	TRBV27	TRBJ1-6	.	CASKASSYNSPLHF